Each of the 18 T cell receptor beta chains below was sequenced from the same sample in a study of CD8+CD57+ T cells in acquired aplastic anemia. It was genomic DNA that served as the template for profiling TCR beta VDJ and CDR3. Each CDR3 protein is one row after TCRdb ran MiXCR on the reads. The table lists approximately 200,000 distinct CDR3 sequences, 55% to 70% of them singletons. Sequencing was done on a sample of sorted CD4+, CD8+, or CD8+CD57+ T cells (not recorded which) from PBMCs. These receptors were taken from a human donor with severe aplastic anemia or a healthy control (not recorded which).

The gene calls are TRBV20-1 and TRBJ1-1, with 8 positions matching TRBD1. CDR1 and CDR2 (germline): DFQATT, SNEGSKA (reference sequence). CDR3 length equals 14 residues. Germline trimming cut 5 bases from V and 1 base from J; bases unmatched to any gene: 6. CDR3 region: CSAQRTGWNTEAFF. DNA of the CDR3: TGCAGTGCTCAACGGACAGGGTGGAACACTGAAGCTTTCTTT.

Note on this clonotype: Relative to the germline gene, one junction end is altered; a read error may explain this. V gene TRBV7-9 combines with J gene TRBJ2-7; D may be TRBD1 (6 bases). The CDR3 has 14 amino acids. Germline lookup yields CDR1 SEHNR and CDR2 FQNEAQ (reference sequence). CDR3 sequence: CASSLTGTYHEQYF. The CDR3 DNA reads as TGCGCCAGCAGCCTGACCGGGACATATCACGAGCAGTACTTC. Full variable domain (outside the CDR3, taken from reference TRBV7-9 and TRBJ2-7): DTGVSQNPRHKITKRGQNVTFRCDPISEHNRLYWYRQTLGQGPEFLTYFQNEAQLEKSRLLSDRFSAERPKGSFSTLEIQRTEQGDSAMYLCASSLTGTYHEQYFGPGTRLTVT.

The sample holds one count of this clonotype. V gene TRBV7-6 combines with J gene TRBJ2-3; possible D gene TRBD1, 6 bases. This CDR3 comprises 16 residues. Trimming took off 4 bases at V and 0 bases at J, with 14 bases between the two ends. Germline V gene lookup returns CDR1 SGHVS and CDR2 FNYEAQ. CDR3 protein: CASSYRDTISTDTQYF. In DNA, the CDR3 is TGTGCCAGCAGCTACCGGGACACCATTAGCACAGATACGCAGTATTTT.

This rearrangement joins TRBV3-1 to TRBJ2-7, with D unclear. This CDR3 region has 13 residues. Between the trimmed V and J ends, which lost 1 base and 4 bases, there was a span of 8 bases. Germline V CDR1 and CDR2: LGHDT, YNNKEL (reference sequence). In DNA, the CDR3 is TGTGCCAGCAGCCAAGTGGACGGGTACGAGCAGTACTTC. Translation: CASSQVDGYEQYF.

This clonotype was seen a few times. This sequence joins TRBV7-8 and TRBJ2-2; perhaps TRBD2 as D (6 bases). The V and J ends lost 6 bases and 3 bases respectively, with 14 bases between them. Germline CDR1 and CDR2: SGHVS and FQNEAQ. This CDR3 is 15 amino acids long. CDR3 sequence: CASSLGLTYTGELFF. The CDR3 DNA reads TGTGCCAGCAGTCTCGGACTAACTTACACCGGGGAGCTGTTTTTT.

This chain links TRBV5-6 with TRBJ1-2; D is uncertain. Germline V gene data show CDR1 as SGHDT and CDR2 as YYEEEE. V was clipped by 2 bases and J by 5 bases, with 10 bases between them. This CDR3 has 13 amino acids. CDR3 in amino acids: CASSFPGDYGYTF. In nucleotides, the CDR3 is TGTGCCAGCAGCTTCCCCGGGGATTATGGCTACACCTTC.

This clonotype was seen repeatedly, ten times or more. This chain connects TRBV5-6 to TRBJ1-6, with TRBD1 matching 7 bases. V was clipped by 0 bases and J by 9 bases; unmatched bases: 6. Germline V gives CDR1 SGHDT, CDR2 YYEEEE. The CDR3 extends over 15 amino acids. The CDR3 region has the DNA TGTGCCAGCAGCTTGGAGGGGGCCGCCATTTCACCCCTCCACTTT. This sequence encodes CASSLEGAAISPLHF.

V usage is TRBV9 and J usage is TRBJ2-5, with TRBD2 identical over 8 bases. This CDR3 contains 15 residues. V was pared by 7 bases and J by 5 bases, with 13 bases of the junction left unmatched. CDR1 and CDR2 from the germline V gene are SGDLS and YYNGEE. The CDR3 reads CASGEFGRAGETQYF. The CDR3 DNA follows: TGTGCCAGCGGAGAATTCGGGAGGGCCGGGGAGACCCAGTACTTC.

V is TRBV7-2 and J is TRBJ2-7; D gene uncertain. Germline V gene sequence: CDR1 SGHTA, CDR2 FQGNSA. V gave up 7 bases and J gave up 4 bases, with 14 bases separating them. The CDR3 has 13 residues. The CDR3 loop reads CASTDGSPYEQYF. For the CDR3, the DNA is TGTGCCAGCACCGATGGCAGCCCTTACGAGCAGTACTTC.

The V and J genes are TRBV19 and TRBJ1-2; 7 bases line up with TRBD1. The V gene's germline CDR1 is LNHDA and CDR2 SQIVND (reference sequence). After removal of 4 bases from V and 0 bases from J, the junction contained 5 bases not matched to a gene. The CDR3 extends over 15 amino acids. The CDR3 loop is CASSSPGQTNYGYTF. CDR3 bases: TGTGCCAGTAGTAGCCCGGGACAGACTAACTATGGCTACACCTTC.

This clonotype appeared many times. The V gene is TRBV6-5, the J gene TRBJ2-7; tentatively, D is TRBD2 (5 bases). Germline lookup yields CDR1 MNHEY and CDR2 SVGAGI. This CDR3 has 12 residues. The V end was cut by 8 bases, the J end by 6 bases, with 14 bases between. The CDR3 is CASAPGSREQYF. Written as DNA, the CDR3 is TGTGCCAGCGCCCCGGGGTCGCGCGAGCAGTACTTC.

The chain employs TRBV4-2 and TRBJ1-3; 8 bases align to TRBD1. Germline V gene data show CDR1 as LGHNA and CDR2 as YNFKEQ. CDR3 length: 20 residues. Trimming removed 0 bases from V and 5 bases from J; junction bases left unmatched: 18. CDR3 in DNA: TGTGCCAGCAGCCAAGACCGGACAGGGACGGAGTATAAGGCCCGAAACACCATATATTTT. This codes for CASSQDRTGTEYKARNTIYF.

The rearrangement links TRBV29-1 to TRBJ1-4; D is ambiguous. The CDR3 covers 11 residues. Germline CDR1 SQVTM, CDR2 ANQGSEA. Trimming took 5 bases from V and 8 from J, leaving 9 bases between them. The CDR3, as DNA: TGCAGCGTTCTAGCCGGAGAAAAACTGTTTTTT. This codes for CSVLAGEKLFF.

The sample holds a few counts of this clonotype. The chain employs TRBV27 and TRBJ2-7; 11 nucleotides align to TRBD2. The junction had 4 bases not matched to a gene; V was cut back by 4 bases and J by 2 bases. Germline CDR1 reads MNHEY; CDR2 reads SMNVEV (reference sequence). This CDR3 is built from 15 residues. Written as DNA, the CDR3 is TGTGCCAGCAGTTACCTACTAGCGGGGGCCTACGAGCAGTACTTC. Protein product: CASSYLLAGAYEQYF.

The rearrangement links TRBV10-1 to TRBJ2-5, with a tentative D call TRBD2 (5 bases). This CDR3 has 16 residues. Germline V gene sequence: CDR1 WNHNN, CDR2 SYGVQD (reference sequence). The V end was cut by 6 bases, the J end by 1 base, with 18 bases between. In DNA form, the CDR3 reads TGCGCCAGCAGCGGAAGCGGTCTTGGGGTCCAAGAGACCCAGTACTTC. This gives the protein CASSGSGLGVQETQYF.

This clonotype was seen repeatedly, ten times or more. The J gene is TRBJ1-4, the V gene TRBV29-1; D is undetermined. CDR1 is SQVTM, CDR2 ANQGSEA, per germline. This CDR3 has 13 amino acids. V gave up 8 bases and J gave up 2 bases, with 12 bases separating them. The DNA of the CDR3 is TGCAGCCCTGAAGGGTTGACTAATGAAAAACTGTTTTTT. It is translated as CSPEGLTNEKLFF.

This clonotype was seen repeatedly, ten times or more. The V gene is TRBV9, the J gene TRBJ2-7; 7 bases align to TRBD1. CDR3 size: 17 residues. Losses at the gene ends were 2 bases for V and 8 bases for J; bases not matched to a gene: 19. CDR1 is SGDLS, CDR2 YYNGEE, per germline. The DNA for the CDR3 is TGTGCCAGCAGCGTCTCGGTAACGGACAGGCGTCCTACGCAGCAGTACTTC. This translates into CASSVSVTDRRPTQQYF.

The chain has TRBV5-1 and TRBJ2-7; a possible D gene is TRBD2 (5 bases). CDR1 and CDR2 (germline): SGHRS, YFSETQ. The CDR3 contains 14 residues. V dropped 0 bases and J dropped 2 bases, with 9 bases sitting between them. Written as DNA, the CDR3 is TGCGCCAGCAGCTTGGACGGGGTCCCCTACGAGCAGTACTTC. Protein: CASSLDGVPYEQYF.